This T cell receptor beta chain came from a study of blood T cell repertoires in COVID-19. In terms of age and location, participants ranged from roughly 18 to 95 years and lived in about 25 US areas. The V and J ends lost 4 bases and 2 bases respectively, with 6 bases between them. There are 11 residues in the CDR3. CDR1 is DFQATT, CDR2 SNEGSKA, per germline (reference sequence). This clone was seen just once. The repertoire was sequenced with immunoSEQ multiplex PCR; TCRdb's copy has only in-frame clones and lacks some. Among around 300,000 clones listed, roughly 89% were seen once. The sequence was collected from a woman under 30 with acute COVID-19. Sequences were obtained from PBMCs or T cells enriched from blood (not recorded which). The V gene is TRBV20-1, the J gene TRBJ2-7; no reliable D call. In DNA, the CDR3 is TGCAGTGCTAACCGAGCCTACGAGCAGTACTTC. It codes for CSANRAYEQYF.